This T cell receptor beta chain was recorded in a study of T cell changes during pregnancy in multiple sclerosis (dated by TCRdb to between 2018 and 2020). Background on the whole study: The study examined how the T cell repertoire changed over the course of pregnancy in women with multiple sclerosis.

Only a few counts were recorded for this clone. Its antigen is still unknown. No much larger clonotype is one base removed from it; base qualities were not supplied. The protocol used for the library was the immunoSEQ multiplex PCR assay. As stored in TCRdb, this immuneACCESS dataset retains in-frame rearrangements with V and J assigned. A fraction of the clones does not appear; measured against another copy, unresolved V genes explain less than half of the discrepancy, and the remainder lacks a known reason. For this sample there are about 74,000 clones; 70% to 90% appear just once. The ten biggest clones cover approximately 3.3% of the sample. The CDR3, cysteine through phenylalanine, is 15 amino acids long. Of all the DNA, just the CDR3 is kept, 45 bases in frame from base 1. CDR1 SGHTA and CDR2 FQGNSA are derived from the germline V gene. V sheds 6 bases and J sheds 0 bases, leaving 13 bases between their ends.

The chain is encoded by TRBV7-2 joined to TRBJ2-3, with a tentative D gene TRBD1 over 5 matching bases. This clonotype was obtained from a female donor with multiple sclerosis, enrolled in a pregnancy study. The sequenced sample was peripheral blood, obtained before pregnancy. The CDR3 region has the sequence CASRLPTASTDTQYF. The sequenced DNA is TGTGCCAGCAGACTTCCGACAGCTAGCACAGATACGCAGTATTTT.